These T cell receptor beta chains were read from a single sample in a study of T cells in Graves' hyperthyroidism and ophthalmopathy. One entry per CDR3 protein results from TCRdb running MiXCR on the multiplex PCR reads. This sample has some 620,000 distinct CDR3 sequences, with around 15% found just once. The source material was blood. These receptors were obtained from a woman aged 30 to 39 with Graves' hyperthyroidism. Each CDR3 is given with its conserved first and last residue. A D gene is named only where the DNA matches it firmly. The size of a clone is reported for some rows only, either as once, few or many, or as a class for expanded clones.

>-|TRBJ1-1|TRBV7-9|many|15
CASSFRSGQNTEAFF
TGTGCCAGCAGCTTCAGGTCCGGGCAGAACACTGAAGCTTTCTTT
>TRBD1|TRBJ2-7|TRBV4-1|few|14
CASSQVDRGIEQYF
TGCGCCAGCAGCCAAGTCGACAGGGGGATCGAGCAGTACTTC
>TRBD2|TRBJ2-7|TRBV11-2|many|15
CASSLRTGGPYEQYF
TGTGCCAGCAGCTTACGGACGGGAGGCCCCTACGAGCAGTACTTC
>TRBD2|TRBJ2-1|TRBV2|many|15
CASEGLLTSYNEQFF
TGTGCCAGCGAGGGACTACTTACGTCCTACAATGAGCAGTTCTTC
>-|TRBJ1-2|TRBV10-3|many|13
CAISGVQVYGYTF
TGTGCCATCAGTGGAGTGCAGGTCTATGGCTACACCTTC
>-|TRBJ2-7|TRBV20-1|few|15
CSPIILDLEDYEQYF
TGCAGTCCAATTATATTAGATCTAGAGGACTACGAGCAGTACTTC
>TRBD2|TRBJ2-7|TRBV5-1|many|17
CASSPKPPTSGNGEQYF
TGCGCCAGCAGCCCTAAACCACCGACTAGCGGGAACGGCGAGCAGTACTTC
>-|TRBJ2-7|TRBV5-5|-|13
CASSFGHLYEQYF
TGTGCCAGCAGCTTCGGACACCTCTACGAGCAGTACTTC
>TRBD2|TRBJ2-3|TRBV28|many|14
CASSWGAGPTAQYF
TGTGCCAGCAGTTGGGGAGCGGGGCCTACGGCGCAGTATTTT
>TRBD1|TRBJ2-2|TRBV7-2|many|13
CASSGQDSRELFF
TGTGCCAGCAGCGGACAGGATTCGCGGGAGCTGTTTTTT
>-|TRBJ1-1|TRBV25-1|-|13
CASSASAGGKAFF
TGTGCCAGCAGTGCCTCCGCGGGTGGGAAAGCTTTCTTT
>TRBD1|TRBJ2-7|TRBV9|-|14
CASSLRQGADEQYF
TGTGCCAGCAGCCTTCGACAGGGGGCGGACGAGCAGTACTTC
>-|TRBJ2-7|TRBV10-1|many|14
CASSPGPSSYEQYF
TGCGCCAGCAGTCCTGGCCCTTCCTCCTACGAGCAGTACTTC
>-|TRBJ2-1|TRBV6-5|few|16
CASSYVGGGVRNEQFF
TGTGCCAGCAGTTACGTCGGGGGAGGTGTTCGAAATGAGCAGTTCTTC
>-|TRBJ1-2|TRBV15|-|15
CATSRDLGGSGGYTF
TGTGCCACCAGCAGAGATTTAGGAGGGTCTGGAGGCTACACCTTC
>-|TRBJ1-2|TRBV9|few|13
CASSVADADGYTF
TGTGCCAGCAGCGTTGCCGACGCGGATGGCTACACCTTC
>TRBD2|TRBJ2-5|TRBV2|many|16
CASSARLAGGRETQYF
TGTGCCAGCAGTGCGAGACTAGCGGGAGGGCGTGAGACCCAGTACTTC
>TRBD1|TRBJ1-5|TRBV19|few|15
CASSIAGQGPQPQHF
TGTGCCAGTAGTATAGCCGGACAGGGGCCTCAGCCCCAGCATTTT
>-|TRBJ1-2|TRBV13|many|15
CASSIGHPRDYGYTF
TGTGCCAGCAGCATCGGACACCCTAGGGACTATGGCTACACCTTC
>-|TRBJ1-5|TRBV2|few|12
CASSSGFQPQHF
TGTGCCAGCAGTTCAGGGTTTCAGCCCCAGCATTTT
>-|TRBJ2-7|TRBV7-9|many|14
CASSLAGNSYEQYF
TGTGCCAGCAGCTTAGCGGGAAACTCCTACGAGCAGTACTTC
>TRBD1|TRBJ2-1|TRBV5-6|few|16
CASSLAGTGAYNEQFF
TGTGCCAGCAGCCTCGCCGGGACAGGGGCCTACAATGAGCAGTTCTTC
>-|TRBJ1-2|TRBV6-2/TRBV6-3|once|14
CASSYSSQSYGYTF
TGTGCCAGCAGTTACTCGAGTCAGTCCTATGGCTACACCTTC
>TRBD2|TRBJ2-1|TRBV4-3|few|15
CASSFLAGSGDEQFF
TGCGCCAGCAGCTTTCTAGCGGGGTCGGGGGATGAGCAGTTCTTC
>TRBD1|TRBJ1-2|TRBV7-9|-|14
CASGGTGFYDGYTF
TGTGCCTCAGGAGGGACAGGGTTCTATGATGGCTACACCTTC
>-|TRBJ2-2|TRBV7-8|-|17
CASSLSAAGPNTGELFF
TGTGCCAGCAGCTTATCCGCGGCGGGCCCGAACACCGGGGAGCTGTTTTTT
>-|TRBJ1-6|TRBV6-2/TRBV6-3|-|14
CASSYGVGYSPLHF
TGTGCCAGCAGTTACGGGGTAGGATATTCACCCCTCCACTTT
>-|TRBJ2-1|TRBV7-9|-|14
CASSLVQGNNEQFF
TGTGCCAGCAGCTTAGTGCAGGGAAACAATGAGCAGTTCTTC
>-|TRBJ2-7|TRBV28|many|14
CASSLSGSNYEQYF
TGTGCCAGCAGTTTATCGGGCAGCAACTACGAGCAGTACTTC
>-|TRBJ1-6|TRBV27|many|14
CASRTGTRNSPLHF
TGTGCCAGCAGGACGGGGACCAGGAATTCACCCCTCCACTTT
>-|TRBJ1-1|TRBV13|-|16
CASSDTAPRRYTEAFF
TGTGCCAGCAGCGACACCGCCCCTAGAAGATACACTGAAGCTTTCTTT
>-|TRBJ2-7|TRBV19|-|14
CASRRDLQAYEQYF
TGTGCCAGTCGGAGGGACCTTCAGGCATACGAGCAGTACTTC
>-|TRBJ1-2|TRBV5-4|few|15
CASSLEAGRIYGYTF
TGTGCCAGCAGCTTGGAGGCAGGACGGATCTATGGCTACACCTTC